This T cell receptor (beta chain) was sequenced in a study of control samples from healthy donors and cancer patients. Germline-derived CDR1 and CDR2 are LGHNA and YNFKEQ. The CDR3 contains 15 residues. V was pared by 4 bases and J by 4 bases, with 13 bases between. Only in-frame clones appear in the TCRdb table, and some are missing; sequencing was by immunoSEQ multiplex PCR. The data show 75,000 or so clones, approximately 89% seen once. This TCR was sampled from a man aged 60-69 years with colorectal cancer. The sample comprised PBMCs. The chain carries TRBV4-2 and TRBJ2-2; possible D gene TRBD1, 5 bases. For the CDR3, the DNA is TGTGCCAGCAGCCGGGCGGATCAGGGCACCGGGGAGCTGTTTTTT. Its translation is CASSRADQGTGELFF.